The clone carrying this T cell receptor beta chain showed up many times. Its antigen is still unknown. Most patients and controls had Caucasian heritage. Heparinized whole blood, roughly 4.5 to 9 ml, came from each donor. These data originate in a study of T cell clonality in common variable immunodeficiency. General study points: TCRbeta clonality was increased in CVID versus healthy controls. Compared with controls, CVID subjects had fewer shared TCRbeta clones. In common variable immunodeficiency, TCR beta chains reportedly carried fewer deletions and N-nucleotide insertions.

Libraries were prepared by immunoSEQ multiplex PCR; TCRdb keeps only in-frame clonotypes and omits some of them. The sample shows roughly 42,000 clones, none of them appearing just once. The sample comprised peripheral blood mononuclear cells. This clonotype originated in a human donor with common variable immunodeficiency.

The part of the CDR3 DNA that was read is TGCGCCAGCAGCTTGGACGGGGTCCCAGATACG. Its protein product is CASSLDGVPDT. In full, the CDR3 reads CASSLDGVPDTQYF. The rearrangement uses TRBV5-1 and TRBJ2-3; D is perhaps TRBD2 (5 bases). The CDR3 goes on 3 residues after the read ends, and that part is filled in from the germline J gene. Between the trimmed V and J ends, which lost 0 bases and 4 bases, there was a span of 9 bases. CDR1 is SGHRS, CDR2 YFSETQ, per germline. CDR3 size: 14 residues.